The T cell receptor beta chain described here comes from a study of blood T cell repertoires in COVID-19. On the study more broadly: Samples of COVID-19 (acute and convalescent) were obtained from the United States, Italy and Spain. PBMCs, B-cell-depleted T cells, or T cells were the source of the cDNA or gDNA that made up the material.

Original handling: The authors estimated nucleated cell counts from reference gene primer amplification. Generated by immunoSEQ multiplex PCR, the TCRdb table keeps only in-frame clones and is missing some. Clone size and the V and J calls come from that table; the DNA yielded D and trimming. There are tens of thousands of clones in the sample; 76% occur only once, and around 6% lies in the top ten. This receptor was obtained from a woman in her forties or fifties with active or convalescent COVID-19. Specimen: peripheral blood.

The CDR3 reads CASSPKAGGEYNEQFF. The CDR3 nucleotides read TGCGCCAGCAGCCCAAAAGCGGGAGGGGAGTACAATGAGCAGTTCTTC. This chain connects TRBV5-1 to TRBJ2-1; 10 bases are shared with TRBD2. Germline trimming cut 4 bases from V and 4 bases from J; bases unmatched to any gene: 8. The CDR3 is 16 amino acids. The germline V gene has CDR1 SGHRS and CDR2 YFSETQ. The full variable domain, its missing parts supplied by reference TRBV5-1 and TRBJ2-1, is KAGVTQTPRYLIKTRGQQVTLSCSPISGHRSVSWYQQTPGQGLQFLFEYFSETQRNKGNFPGRFSGRQFSNSRSEMNVSTLELGDSALYLCASSPKAGGEYNEQFFGPGTRLTVL.